This passage covers 27 T cell receptor beta chains from one sample sequenced in a study of blood T cell repertoires in COVID-19. Measured with immunoSEQ multiplex PCR; TCRdb has only the in-frame clones, and not every one. The sample yields some 200,000 clones, around four fifths seen once. The specimen sequenced was peripheral blood. These receptor sequences come from a woman of 80 years or more with active or convalescent COVID-19.

This clone appeared once. The chain joins TRBV4-1 to TRBJ2-7; 9 positions agree with TRBD1. The ends lost 0 bases at V and 4 bases at J; junction bases unmatched: 7. The CDR3 sequence is 16 residues long. The germline CDR1 and CDR2 sequences are MGHRA and YSYEKL. The CDR3 DNA reads TGCGCCAGCAGCCAAGACGAAGGACAGGGGAAGTACGAGCAGTACTTC. Translating it yields CASSQDEGQGKYEQYF.

The rearrangement joins TRBV2 to TRBJ1-6; TRBD1 matches at 9 bases. V shed 0 bases and J 9 bases; nucleotides not matched to a gene: 3. The CDR3 is 15 amino acids. Per the germline V gene, CDR1 is SNHLY and CDR2 is FYNNEI. The chain's CDR3 is CASSEAGQGSSPLHF. CDR3 bases: TGTGCCAGCAGTGAAGCGGGACAGGGAAGTTCACCCCTCCACTTT. Based on the CDR3 plus reference TRBV2 and TRBJ1-6, the full variable domain is EPEVTQTPSHQVTQMGQEVILRCVPISNHLYFYWYRQILGQKVEFLVSFYNNEISEKSEIFDDQFSVERPDGSNFTLKIRSTKLEDSAMYFCASSEAGQGSSPLHFGNGTRLTVT.

This rearrangement joins TRBV6-5 to TRBJ2-2; 8 positions match TRBD1. Germline trimming cut 6 bases from V and 3 bases from J; bases unmatched to any gene: 6. The germline gives CDR1 MNHEY, CDR2 SVGAGI. The CDR3 consists of 15 residues. The CDR3 nucleotides are TGTGCCAGCAGAGGACAGGGTTTTTACACCGGGGAGCTGTTTTTT. This translates into CASRGQGFYTGELFF.

The chain has TRBV29-1 and TRBJ2-7; a weak D match, TRBD2 (5 bases). This CDR3 is built from 14 residues. Germline lookup yields CDR1 SQVTM and CDR2 ANQGSEA. V gave up 6 bases and J gave up 0 bases, with 15 bases separating them. The CDR3 DNA sequence: TGCAGCGTCAAATTAGCGCGGAGCTCCTACGAGCAGTACTTC. Residues: CSVKLARSSYEQYF.

The rearrangement links TRBV4-1 to TRBJ2-3; tentative D call: TRBD1 (5 bases). The CDR3 is made up of 17 amino acids. V lost 3 bases and J 2 bases, leaving 18 bases between the germline ends. CDR1 and CDR2 (germline): MGHRA, YSYEKL. CDR3 sequence reads: CASSHQKAGPLTDTQYF. The CDR3 DNA sequence: TGCGCCAGCAGCCACCAAAAAGCAGGGCCCCTCACAGATACGCAGTATTTT.

The chain combines TRBV19 with TRBJ1-5; 7 bases map to TRBD1. J lost 4 bases, V lost 7 bases, and 4 bases had no gene match. CDR3 length equals 13 residues. Germline-derived CDR1 and CDR2 are LNHDA and SQIVND (reference sequence). CDR3 loop: CASTSTGNQPQHF. As DNA, the CDR3 is TGTGCCAGTACTTCGACAGGGAATCAGCCCCAGCATTTT.

The chain joins TRBV7-2 to TRBJ1-6, with D perhaps matching TRBD1 (5 bases). V lost 0 bases and J 3 bases, leaving 9 bases between the germline ends. The germline CDR1 and CDR2 sequences are SGHTA and FQGNSA. The CDR3 covers 16 residues. The CDR3: CASSLAGQGYNSPLHF. The DNA of the CDR3 is TGTGCCAGCAGCTTAGCTGGGCAGGGCTATAATTCACCCCTCCACTTT.

This clone was seen just once. V is TRBV18 and J is TRBJ2-1; 10 positions match TRBD2. Losses at the gene ends were 4 bases for V and 7 bases for J; bases not matched to a gene: 10. Per germline, CDR1 KGHSH and CDR2 LQKENI. The CDR3 consists of 16 residues. CDR3 DNA sequence: TGTGCCAGCTCACAGCTAGTAGCGGGAGGTATTAATGAGCAGTTCTTC. Its translation: CASSQLVAGGINEQFF.

The V call is TRBV3-1 (or the pseudogene TRBV3-2), the J call TRBJ2-4, with 8 bases identical to TRBD2. V shed 0 bases and J 4 bases; nucleotides not matched to a gene: 2. Germline V lookup: CDR1 LGHDT, CDR2 YNNKEL (reference sequence). The length of the CDR3 is 15 residues. The CDR3: CASSQEGLGKNIQYF. For the CDR3, the DNA is TGTGCCAGCAGCCAAGAGGGACTAGGTAAAAACATTCAGTACTTC.

The chain joins TRBV10-3 to TRBJ2-3; 9 positions agree with TRBD1. This CDR3 has 16 amino acids. The trim removed 6 bases at V and 4 bases at J, leaving 11 bases unmatched. Germline lookup yields CDR1 ENHRY and CDR2 SYGVKD. In DNA form, the CDR3 reads TGTGCCATCAGGGCCCAGCCGGGACAGGGACCAGATACGCAGTATTTT. Translation gives CAIRAQPGQGPDTQYF.

This clone was detected only a few times. This chain links TRBV7-2 with TRBJ1-1, with 8 bases lining up with TRBD1. The CDR3 is 14 amino acids. CDR1 is SGHTA, CDR2 FQGNSA, per germline. The V segment lost 5 bases and the J segment 1 base; nucleotides outside the gene matches: 3. This chain's CDR3 is CASSAQGANTEAFF. The CDR3 DNA follows: TGTGCCAGCAGCGCGCAGGGGGCGAACACTGAAGCTTTCTTT.

This chain uses TRBV11-3 with TRBJ2-2; TRBD1 might be the D (5 bases). Germline values: CDR1 SGHNT, CDR2 YENEEA. Between the trimmed V and J ends, which lost 6 bases and 2 bases, there was a span of 13 bases. The CDR3 extends over 15 amino acids. The CDR3 protein is CASRRGGHNTGELFF. The CDR3 nucleotides read TGTGCCAGCAGGCGAGGCGGACACAACACCGGGGAGCTGTTTTTT.

This sequence joins TRBV24-1 and TRBJ2-7; no firm D call. The length of the CDR3 is 14 residues. The V and J ends lost 3 bases and 1 base respectively, with 9 bases between them. The V gene's germline CDR1 is KGHDR and CDR2 SFDVKD. The chain's CDR3 is CATSDAPKSYEQYF. CDR3 DNA sequence: TGTGCCACCAGTGATGCGCCTAAGTCCTACGAGCAGTACTTC.

The CDR3 DNA reads as TGCAGTGCTAGTCGGTGGGGGGGGATAAGCACAGATACGCAGTATTTT. It encodes CSASRWGGISTDTQYF. This chain connects TRBV20-1 to TRBJ2-3; 7 nucleotides align to TRBD2. This CDR3 spans 16 amino acids. From germline, CDR1 is DFQATT and CDR2 SNEGSKA (reference sequence). V lost 3 bases and J lost 0; bases outside the gene matches: 9.

This chain uses TRBV7-2 with TRBJ1-6; 9 bases align to TRBD1. The CDR3 totals 15 residues. Germline assignment: CDR1 SGHTA and CDR2 FQGNSA. The V gene end was trimmed by 4 bases and the J gene end by 9 bases; junction bases not matched to a gene: 7. Here the CDR3 DNA reads TGTGCCAGCAGCTCACCCGGGACAGGGTTTTCACCCCTCCACTTT. Translation gives CASSSPGTGFSPLHF.

V is TRBV7-9 and J is TRBJ2-5; 7 positions match TRBD2. Germline lookup yields CDR1 SEHNR and CDR2 FQNEAQ (reference sequence). The CDR3 extends over 14 amino acids. Trimming took 5 bases from V and 5 from J; bases not matched to a gene: 8. The CDR3 is CASSQPGGGETQYF. In nucleotides, the CDR3 is TGTGCCAGCAGCCAACCGGGAGGTGGGGAGACCCAGTACTTC.

The chain links TRBV28 to TRBJ2-5, with a weak D call TRBD1 (6 bases). V lost 2 bases to trimming and J lost 2 bases, with 9 bases between them. CDR1 and CDR2 from the germline V gene are MDHEN and SYDVKM. The CDR3 consists of 14 residues. The CDR3 sequence is CASSLRGQQETQYF. The CDR3, as DNA: TGTGCCAGCAGTTTAAGGGGACAACAAGAGACCCAGTACTTC. The variable domain in full, completed from reference TRBV28 and TRBJ2-5, reads DVKVTQSSRYLVKRTGEKVFLECVQDMDHENMFWYRQDPGLGLRLIYFSYDVKMKEKGDIPEGYSVSREKKERFSLILESASTNQTSMYLCASSLRGQQETQYFGPGTRLLVL.

The count of this clone is one. The V call is TRBV6-2 or TRBV6-3, the J call TRBJ2-3, with TRBD2 identical over 9 bases. J was trimmed by 5 bases and V by 2 bases; bases with no gene match: 5. This CDR3 has 15 residues. The germline CDR1 and CDR2 sequences are MNHEY and SVGEGT. DNA of the CDR3: TGTGCCAGCAGTTACAGCGGCGGGAGGGTAGATACGCAGTATTTT. Translation gives CASSYSGGRVDTQYF.

V is TRBV24-1 and J is TRBJ2-2, with TRBD2 matching over 12 bases. Germline values: CDR1 KGHDR, CDR2 SFDVKD. The CDR3 covers 15 residues. V lost 5 bases to trimming and J lost 7 bases; unmatched junction nucleotides: 4. CDR3 region: CATSAATSGGGELFF. For the CDR3, the DNA is TGTGCCACCAGTGCCGCGACTAGCGGGGGCGGGGAGCTGTTTTTT.

This sequence joins TRBV11-2 and TRBJ1-3; 7 bases agree with TRBD1. The germline V gene has CDR1 SGHAT and CDR2 FQNNGV. The trim removed 4 bases at V and 5 bases at J, leaving 11 bases unmatched. CDR3 length: 16 amino acids. The CDR3 DNA reads TGTGCCAGCAGCTCCGACCGAGCAGGGGGAAGAAACACCATATATTTT. It is translated as CASSSDRAGGRNTIYF.

V and J are TRBV4-1 and TRBJ2-2; D gene uncertain. The ends were cut back, 4 bases at V and 1 base at J, with 16 bases in the middle. Germline-derived CDR1 and CDR2 are MGHRA and YSYEKL. The CDR3 has 17 amino acids. In DNA form, the CDR3 reads TGCGCCAGCAGCCCTGTATCGGTTATTGGGAACACCGGGGAGCTGTTTTTT. Amino acid sequence: CASSPVSVIGNTGELFF.

V is TRBV12-5 and J is TRBJ2-1, with D unclear. The ends were cut back, 1 base at V and 1 base at J, with 8 bases in the middle. Germline CDR1 reads LGHNT; CDR2 reads FRNRAP. There are 15 residues in the CDR3. CDR3 bases: TGTGCTAGTGGTTTGGCGAGTATGTCCTACAATGAGCAGTTCTTC. It translates to CASGLASMSYNEQFF.

This clone has a single count. For the CDR3, the DNA is TGTGCCAGCTCACCATCAGAGGCCAGGGATGAAAAACTGTTTTTT. Amino acid sequence: CASSPSEARDEKLFF. The gene calls are TRBV18 and TRBJ1-4, with D possibly matching TRBD1 (5 bases). The V and J ends lost 2 bases and 6 bases respectively, with 13 bases between them. The germline CDR1 and CDR2 sequences are KGHSH and LQKENI. The CDR3 has 15 residues.

V and J are TRBV6-2 or TRBV6-3 and TRBJ2-7; 11 positions match TRBD2. The germline V gene has CDR1 MNHEY and CDR2 SVGEGT. This CDR3 spans 16 amino acids. The V segment lost 0 bases and the J segment 2 bases; nucleotides outside the gene matches: 3. In DNA form, the CDR3 reads TGTGCCAGCAGTTACTCGCTAGCGGGAGGTACCTACGAGCAGTACTTC. The encoded protein is CASSYSLAGGTYEQYF.

The chain links TRBV30 to TRBJ1-2; D unclear. There are 15 residues in the CDR3. Trimming removed 0 bases from V and 8 bases from J, with 19 bases in between. CDR1 is GTSNPN and CDR2 is SVGIG in the germline V gene (reference sequence). CDR3: CAWSVTVKAAGGYTF. The CDR3 nucleotides are TGTGCCTGGAGTGTAACCGTGAAGGCCGCGGGGGGCTACACCTTC.

The rearrangement joins TRBV7-9 to TRBJ2-2, with 7 bases fitting TRBD1. Per germline, CDR1 SEHNR and CDR2 FQNEAQ (reference sequence). The trim removed 7 bases at V and 1 base at J, leaving 6 bases unmatched. The CDR3 runs to 15 residues. As DNA, the CDR3 is TGTGCCAGCACCATAGGGGGCCTGAACACCGGGGAGCTGTTTTTT. It is translated as CASTIGGLNTGELFF.

The rearrangement links TRBV7-9 to TRBJ1-6; 8 bases fit TRBD1. V lost 5 bases and J lost 8; bases outside the gene matches: 2. The CDR3 is made up of 13 amino acids. In germline, CDR1 is SEHNR, CDR2 FQNEAQ (reference sequence). In DNA form, the CDR3 reads TGTGCCAGCAGCCAGACAGGGGATTCACCCCTCCACTTT. Amino acid sequence: CASSQTGDSPLHF. The whole variable domain, filled in from reference TRBV7-9 and TRBJ1-6, reads DTGVSQNPRHKITKRGQNVTFRCDPISEHNRLYWYRQTLGQGPEFLTYFQNEAQLEKSRLLSDRFSAERPKGSFSTLEIQRTEQGDSAMYLCASSQTGDSPLHFGNGTRLTVT.